This TCR beta chain was found in a study of blood T cell repertoires in COVID-19. Study summary: Sites across the United States, Italy and Spain contributed samples from acute and convalescent COVID-19. From T cells, B-cell-depleted T cells, or PBMCs came the material, which was cDNA or gDNA.

Participants reported their clinical history, and cohort assignment relied on those reports. Donors in Cohort 3 who had recovered were those with two negative PCRs, healthcare professional clearance, or resolution of their symptoms. Assay: immunoSEQ multiplex PCR; the TCRdb copy retains only in-frame clones and omits some. Of over 200,000 clones listed, 70% to 90% are singletons. V was shortened by 6 bases and J by 2 bases, with 13 bases between the two germline ends. Germline V CDR1 and CDR2: KGHSH, LQKENI. This CDR3 contains 14 residues. The sequence derives from a man aged 30-40 years who had recovered from COVID-19. The gene calls are TRBV18 and TRBJ1-2, with D tentatively TRBD1 (5 bases). Sequenced: PBMCs or T cells enriched from blood (not recorded which). The CDR3 region is CASSPGHQNYGYTF. CDR3 DNA: TGTGCCAGCTCCCCTGGACACCAAAACTATGGCTACACCTTC.